This T cell receptor (beta chain) was recovered during a study of tumor-infiltrating lymphocytes in primary liver carcinoma. This clonotype was seen a single time. At one of its ends the junction is not consistent with the germline gene, which may arise from a read error. Without any cell sorting, about 19-30 mg of bulk tissue yielded co-extracted RNA and DNA. TCR beta cDNA was made from roughly 500 ng total RNA with a constant-region primer. For TCR beta, libraries were produced by three nested multiplex PCR rounds using slightly modified ARM-PCR. With TRBV1-TRBV30 forward primers and a C-beta reverse primer, the first two PCR rounds were run for approximately 10 cycles each. Using its own MiXCR run on the multiplex PCR reads, TCRdb lists one record per CDR3 protein. Among 84,000 or so distinct CDR3 sequences listed, around 70% were seen once. CDR3 length: 18 residues. Germline lookup yields CDR1 SGHAT and CDR2 FQNNGV.

The sample was liver tumor tissue from sampling region 1. The subset was: tumor region T1, superior pole. The chain uses TRBV11-2 and TRBJ2-6, with 7 bases fitting TRBD1. This sequence was found in a man in his forties with primary liver carcinoma and hepatitis B virus infection. CDR3 in amino acids: CASSRLTGFVFGANILTF. The CDR3 DNA follows: TGTGCCAGCAGCCGACTGACAGGGTTTGTGTTTGGGGCCAACATCCTGACTTTC. The variable domain in full, with the rest retrieved from reference TRBV11-2 and TRBJ2-6, is EAGVAQSPRYKIIEKRQSVAFWCNPISGHATLYWYQQILGQGPKLLIQFQNNGVVDDSQLPKDRFSAERLKGVDSTLKIQPAKLEDSAVYLCASSRLTGFVFGANILTFGAGSRLTVL.